A single sample is the source of the 21 T cell receptor beta chains below, sequenced in a study of Ad26.COV2.S vaccination and SARS-CoV-2 variants. The table came from immunoSEQ multiplex PCR; TCRdb's copy has only in-frame clones and leaves some out. The sample carries a few hundred thousand clones, roughly 90% recorded once. The sample's treatment: 15 to 20 received Ad26.COV2.S at low or high dose, single or two shots; 5 received placebo; per-sample allocation not given. Repertoires come from day 63 after the first vaccine or placebo injection. The source material was peripheral blood, sampled in a trial of Ad26.COV2.S vaccine versus placebo. The source is a person between 18 and 65 years old who received the Ad26.COV2.S COVID-19 vaccine or a placebo.

The rearrangement uses TRBV6-2 or TRBV6-3 and TRBJ1-3, with 8 bases matching TRBD1. The CDR3 length is 15 residues. Germline V gene lookup returns CDR1 MNHEY and CDR2 SVGEGT. The V gene end was trimmed by 6 bases and the J gene end by 1 base; junction bases not matched to a gene: 5. CDR3 residues: CASSRGQASGNTIYF. The CDR3 DNA reads as TGTGCCAGCAGCAGGGGACAGGCGTCTGGAAACACCATATATTTT.

The V gene is TRBV30, the J gene TRBJ1-6, with D perhaps TRBD1 (5 bases). Germline loops: CDR1 GTSNPN, CDR2 SVGIG (reference sequence). The CDR3 covers 15 residues. Trimming removed 1 base at V and 7 bases at J, with 14 bases between. For the CDR3, the DNA is TGTGCCTGGAGTGCCGGGAGGGGATCGAATTCACCCCTCCACTTT. It specifies CAWSAGRGSNSPLHF. The full variable domain, rest sourced from reference TRBV30 and TRBJ1-6, is SQTIHQWPATLVQPVGSPLSLECTVEGTSNPNLYWYRQAAGRGLQLLFYSVGIGQISSEVPQNLSASRPQDRQFILSSKKLLLSDSGFYLCAWSAGRGSNSPLHFGNGTRLTVT.

The rearrangement links TRBV27 to TRBJ2-2; tentative D call: TRBD2 (6 bases). V was shortened by 4 bases and J by 0 bases, with 15 bases between the two germline ends. Germline V CDR1 and CDR2: MNHEY, SMNVEV (reference sequence). CDR3 length: 17 amino acids. In DNA, the CDR3 is TGTGCCAGCAGTTCAGATTATAGCGGAGCGAACACCGGGGAGCTGTTTTTT. Residues: CASSSDYSGANTGELFF.

The CDR3 DNA reads TGTGCCAGCAGCCTGACTAGCGGCTCCTACAATGAGCAGTTCTTC. It translates to CASSLTSGSYNEQFF. This rearrangement joins TRBV11-3 to TRBJ2-1, with TRBD2 matching over 9 bases. Germline CDR1 and CDR2: SGHNT and YENEEA. The length of the CDR3 is 15 residues. Unmatched junction bases numbered 2, after V lost 5 bases and J lost 0 bases.

The V call is TRBV29-1, the J call TRBJ2-7, with unresolved D. CDR1 is SQVTM, CDR2 ANQGSEA, per germline. The CDR3 loop spans 13 amino acids. V dropped 2 bases and J dropped 3 bases, with 11 bases sitting between them. CDR3 loop: CSVEKGQGYEQYF. As DNA, the CDR3 is TGCAGCGTTGAAAAGGGCCAAGGCTACGAGCAGTACTTC.

The V gene is TRBV5-3, the J gene TRBJ2-1; D possibly matches TRBD1 or TRBD2 (5 bases each). Being an ORF, TRBV5-3 has a function that is uncertain. The CDR3 is 9 amino acids. V shed 7 bases and J shed 9 bases, with 5 bases lying between them. This CDR3 reads CARGGEQFF. CDR3 coding DNA: TGTGCCAGAGGGGGTGAGCAGTTCTTC.

This clone has only one observation. The rearrangement links TRBV2 to TRBJ2-1; 7 positions match TRBD2. This CDR3 is 16 amino acids long. Germline assignment: CDR1 SNHLY and CDR2 FYNNEI. Trimming removed 1 base from V and 3 bases from J; junction bases left unmatched: 6. DNA for the CDR3: TGTGCCAGCAGTGAAGAGGCACTAGCGAACTACAATGAGCAGTTCTTC. Its translation: CASSEEALANYNEQFF.

Points on this clone: The same CDR3 also results from other DNA sequences found in this sample. This rearrangement joins TRBV20-1 to TRBJ2-7; D is unresolved. The CDR3 consists of 11 residues. V lost 0 bases, J lost 3 bases, and 3 bases lay in between. Per germline, CDR1 DFQATT and CDR2 SNEGSKA (reference sequence). The CDR3 sequence: CSARENYEQYF. The CDR3 DNA reads TGCAGTGCTAGAGAGAACTACGAGCAGTACTTC.

The J gene is TRBJ2-1, the V gene TRBV11-2; TRBD2 might be the D (5 bases). Trimming left V 5 bases short and J 10 bases short, with 18 bases between. The CDR3 extends over 14 amino acids. Germline V gives CDR1 SGHAT, CDR2 FQNNGV. Here the CDR3 DNA reads TGTGCCAGCAGCCCGTCAGGACTGGGCCGGGAGCAGTTCTTC. It specifies CASSPSGLGREQFF.

The chain combines TRBV5-6 with TRBJ2-7, with D perhaps matching TRBD1 (6 bases). Germline V gene data show CDR1 as SGHDT and CDR2 as YYEEEE. Trimming took off 5 bases at V and 0 bases at J, with 15 bases between the two ends. The CDR3 loop spans 15 amino acids. This chain's CDR3 is CASRYGGPISYEQYF. In DNA, the CDR3 is TGTGCCAGCAGGTATGGGGGCCCGATCTCCTACGAGCAGTACTTC.

The rearrangement joins TRBV19 to TRBJ1-5; a weak D match, TRBD1 (5 bases). CDR1 is LNHDA and CDR2 is SQIVND in the germline V gene (reference sequence). CDR3 length equals 12 residues. Deletions cut 6 bases from V and 7 bases from J, with 10 bases between. As DNA, the CDR3 is TGTGCCAGTAGCTCGACAGACCAGCCCCAGCATTTT. Encoded protein: CASSSTDQPQHF.

The genes are TRBV24-1 and TRBJ2-5; 11 bases fit TRBD1. V was pared by 9 bases and J by 2 bases, with 7 bases of the junction left unmatched. Germline V CDR1 and CDR2: KGHDR, SFDVKD. The CDR3 has 15 residues. Written as DNA, the CDR3 is TGTGCCACCGCCTTGTGGGACAGGGGGCAAGAGACCCAGTACTTC. Protein sequence: CATALWDRGQETQYF.

A single count supports this clone. The chain couples TRBV6-5 to TRBJ2-7; the D gene is possibly TRBD2 (5 bases). The V gene lost 6 bases and the J gene lost 7 bases, with 19 bases spanning the gap. CDR3 size: 14 residues. Per the germline V gene, CDR1 is MNHEY and CDR2 is SVGAGI. Here the CDR3 DNA reads TGTGCCAGCAGCCGCGAGGGATCGGGTGTTGAGCAGTACTTC. Protein: CASSREGSGVEQYF.

This chain uses TRBV4-1 with TRBJ2-3, with 8 nucleotides matching TRBD2. The CDR3 covers 15 residues. Trimming took 7 bases from V and 0 from J; bases not matched to a gene: 6. Germline V gives CDR1 MGHRA, CDR2 YSYEKL. The CDR3 nucleotides read TGCGCCAGCAAGGAACCTAGCGGGAGCACAGATACGCAGTATTTT. Amino acid sequence: CASKEPSGSTDTQYF.

This chain links TRBV5-4 with TRBJ2-7; TRBD1 might be the D (8 bases). The CDR3 contains 14 residues. Germline-derived CDR1 and CDR2 are SGHNT and YYREEE (reference sequence). The ends were cut back, 4 bases at V and 6 bases at J, with 17 bases in the middle. This CDR3 reads CASSHDRGGSEQYF. As DNA, the CDR3 is TGTGCCAGCAGCCACGACAGGGGAGGGAGCGAGCAGTACTTC.

This chain connects TRBV29-1 to TRBJ2-1; the match to TRBD2 covers 7 bases. From germline, CDR1 is SQVTM and CDR2 ANQGSEA. Trimming removed 4 bases from V and 4 bases from J; junction bases left unmatched: 7. The CDR3 covers 14 residues. CDR3 sequence: CSVGFAGAYNEQFF. CDR3 sequence (DNA): TGCAGCGTTGGTTTCGCGGGAGCATACAATGAGCAGTTCTTC.

This rearrangement joins TRBV20-1 to TRBJ2-2; 7 bases are shared with TRBD2. The CDR3 is 16 amino acids. Germline V gene data show CDR1 as DFQATT and CDR2 as SNEGSKA (reference sequence). With 3 bases clipped from V and 6 bases from J, the junction kept 13 bases outside the gene matches. The CDR3 here is CSASFRRGNPPGELFF. CDR3 nucleotides: TGCAGTGCTAGTTTTCGGCGGGGGAACCCTCCCGGGGAGCTGTTTTTT.

The V and J genes are TRBV4-1 and TRBJ2-5; 7 bases map to TRBD1. The CDR3 has 17 amino acids. Germline-derived CDR1 and CDR2 are MGHRA and YSYEKL. The J segment lost 6 bases and the V segment lost 3 bases, leaving 16 bases of the junction unmatched. The CDR3 region has the DNA TGCGCCAGCAGCCAGGGAACGGGACAGCAAAGGAAAAAGACCCAGTACTTC. This codes for CASSQGTGQQRKKTQYF.

J is TRBJ2-7 and V is TRBV11-2; possibly TRBD1 or TRBD2 for D (6 bases each). The germline V and J ends were trimmed by 6 bases and 0 bases, with 12 bases remaining between them. CDR1 is SGHAT and CDR2 is FQNNGV in the germline V gene. CDR3 length: 14 residues. CDR3 sequence: CASSPSGASYEQYF. CDR3 in DNA: TGTGCCAGCAGTCCCTCGGGGGCCTCCTACGAGCAGTACTTC. Full variable domain (outside the CDR3, taken from reference TRBV11-2 and TRBJ2-7): EAGVAQSPRYKIIEKRQSVAFWCNPISGHATLYWYQQILGQGPKLLIQFQNNGVVDDSQLPKDRFSAERLKGVDSTLKIQPAKLEDSAVYLCASSPSGASYEQYFGPGTRLTVT.

The J gene is TRBJ2-1, the V gene TRBV5-4, with TRBD2 identical over 10 bases. J was trimmed by 2 bases and V by 4 bases; bases with no gene match: 3. CDR3 size: 15 residues. Germline CDR1 is SGHNT and CDR2 is YYREEE (reference sequence). CDR3 in amino acids: CASSPGLAAYNEQFF. CDR3 nucleotide sequence: TGTGCCAGCAGCCCCGGACTAGCGGCCTACAATGAGCAGTTCTTC.

The chain is built from TRBV24-1 and TRBJ2-1; D may be TRBD2 (5 bases). V shed 2 bases and J shed 7 bases, with 14 bases lying between them. CDR1 and CDR2 from the germline V gene are KGHDR and SFDVKD. CDR3 size: 15 residues. DNA for the CDR3: TGTGCCACCAGTGATTCGAGGGCCGGCGGAAATGAGCAGTTCTTC. This sequence encodes CATSDSRAGGNEQFF.